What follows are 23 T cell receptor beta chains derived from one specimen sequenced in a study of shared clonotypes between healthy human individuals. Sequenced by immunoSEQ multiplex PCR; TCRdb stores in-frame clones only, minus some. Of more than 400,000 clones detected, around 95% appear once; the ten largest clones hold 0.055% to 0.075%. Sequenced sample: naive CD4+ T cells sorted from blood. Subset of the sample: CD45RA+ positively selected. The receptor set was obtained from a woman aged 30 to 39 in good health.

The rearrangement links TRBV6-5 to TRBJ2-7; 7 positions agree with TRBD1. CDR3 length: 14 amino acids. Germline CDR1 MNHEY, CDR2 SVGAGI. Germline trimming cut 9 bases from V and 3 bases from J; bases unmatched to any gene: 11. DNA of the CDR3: TGTGCCAGTAGCACCCCGGGACAGATCTACGAGCAGTACTTC. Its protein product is CASSTPGQIYEQYF.

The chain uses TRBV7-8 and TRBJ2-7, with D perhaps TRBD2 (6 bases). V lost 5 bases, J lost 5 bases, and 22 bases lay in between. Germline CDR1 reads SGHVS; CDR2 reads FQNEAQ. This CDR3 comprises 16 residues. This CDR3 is CASSPRSVGEDNEQYF. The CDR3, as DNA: TGTGCCAGCAGCCCCCGATCTGTCGGGGAGGACAACGAGCAGTACTTC.

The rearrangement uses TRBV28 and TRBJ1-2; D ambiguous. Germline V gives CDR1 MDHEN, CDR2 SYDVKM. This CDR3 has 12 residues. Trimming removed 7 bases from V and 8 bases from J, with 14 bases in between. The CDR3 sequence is CASKSADTGYTF. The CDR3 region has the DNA TGTGCCAGCAAGTCGGCAGATACGGGCTACACCTTC.

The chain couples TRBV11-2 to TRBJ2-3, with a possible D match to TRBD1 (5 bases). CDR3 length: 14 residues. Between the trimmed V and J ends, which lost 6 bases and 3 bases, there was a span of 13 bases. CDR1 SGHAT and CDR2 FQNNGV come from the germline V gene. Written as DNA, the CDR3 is TGTGCCAGCAGTTCGTGGGGCCGAACAGATACGCAGTATTTT. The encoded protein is CASSSWGRTDTQYF.

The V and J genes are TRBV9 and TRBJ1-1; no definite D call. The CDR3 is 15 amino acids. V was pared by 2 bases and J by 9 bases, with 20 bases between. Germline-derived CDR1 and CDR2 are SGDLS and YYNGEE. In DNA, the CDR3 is TGTGCCAGCAGCGTTGAGGTGTGGCCTCCCAAGCAAGCTTTCTTT. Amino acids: CASSVEVWPPKQAFF.

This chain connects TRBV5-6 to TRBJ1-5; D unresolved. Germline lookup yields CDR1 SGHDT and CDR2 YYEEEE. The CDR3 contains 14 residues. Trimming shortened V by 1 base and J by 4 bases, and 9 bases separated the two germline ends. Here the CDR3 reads CASSLIGGNQPQHF. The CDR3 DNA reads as TGTGCCAGCAGCTTGATCGGAGGTAATCAGCCCCAGCATTTT. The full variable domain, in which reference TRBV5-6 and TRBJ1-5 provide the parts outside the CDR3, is DAGVTQSPTHLIKTRGQQVTLRCSPKSGHDTVSWYQQALGQGPQFIFQYYEEEERQRGNFPDRFSGHQFPNYSSELNVNALLLGDSALYLCASSLIGGNQPQHFGDGTRLSIL.

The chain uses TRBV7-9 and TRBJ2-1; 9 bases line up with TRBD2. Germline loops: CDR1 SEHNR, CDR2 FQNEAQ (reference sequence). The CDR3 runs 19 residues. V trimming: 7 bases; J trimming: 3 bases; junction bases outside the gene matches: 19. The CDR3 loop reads CASTEGDGLALRYYNEQFF. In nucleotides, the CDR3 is TGTGCCAGCACCGAAGGGGATGGACTAGCGCTGAGGTACTACAATGAGCAGTTCTTC.

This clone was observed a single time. As DNA, the CDR3 is TGTGCCTGGAGTGGGGGACATACTGAAGCTTTCTTT. As protein: CAWSGGHTEAFF. The chain carries TRBV30 and TRBJ1-1; D might be TRBD1 (6 bases). CDR1 GTSNPN and CDR2 SVGIG come from the germline V gene (reference sequence). This CDR3 is 12 amino acids long. Trimming took 1 base from V and 5 from J, leaving 8 bases between them.

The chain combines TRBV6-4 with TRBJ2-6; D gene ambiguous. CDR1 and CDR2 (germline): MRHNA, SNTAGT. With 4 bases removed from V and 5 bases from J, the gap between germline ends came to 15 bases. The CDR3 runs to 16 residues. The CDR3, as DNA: TGTGCCAGCAGTGGCACACGACAAAGTCGGGCCAACGTCCTGACTTTC. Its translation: CASSGTRQSRANVLTF.

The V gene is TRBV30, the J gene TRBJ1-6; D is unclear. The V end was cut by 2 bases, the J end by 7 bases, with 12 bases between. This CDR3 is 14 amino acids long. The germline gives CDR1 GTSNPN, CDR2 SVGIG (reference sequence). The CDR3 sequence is CAWSNGLGNSPLHF. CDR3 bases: TGTGCCTGGAGTAATGGTCTGGGGAATTCACCCCTCCACTTT.

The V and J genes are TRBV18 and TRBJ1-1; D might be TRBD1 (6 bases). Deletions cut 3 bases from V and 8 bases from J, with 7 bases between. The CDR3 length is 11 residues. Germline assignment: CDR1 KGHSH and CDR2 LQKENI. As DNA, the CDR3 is TGTGCCAGCTCACCCCAGGGGGAAGCTTTCTTT. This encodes CASSPQGEAFF.

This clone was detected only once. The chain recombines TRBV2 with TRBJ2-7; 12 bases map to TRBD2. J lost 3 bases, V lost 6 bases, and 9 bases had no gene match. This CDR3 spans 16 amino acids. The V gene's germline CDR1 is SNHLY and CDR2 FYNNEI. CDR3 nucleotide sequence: TGTGCCAGCAGAGGGCTAGCGGGAGGGTCTGGCTACGAGCAGTACTTC. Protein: CASRGLAGGSGYEQYF.

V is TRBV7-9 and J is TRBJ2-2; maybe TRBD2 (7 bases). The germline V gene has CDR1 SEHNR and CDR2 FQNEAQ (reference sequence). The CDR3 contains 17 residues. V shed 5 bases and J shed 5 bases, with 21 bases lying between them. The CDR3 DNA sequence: TGTGCCAGCAGCCCAAGGGGGGCGGGAGACGAAACCGGGGAGCTGTTTTTT. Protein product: CASSPRGAGDETGELFF.

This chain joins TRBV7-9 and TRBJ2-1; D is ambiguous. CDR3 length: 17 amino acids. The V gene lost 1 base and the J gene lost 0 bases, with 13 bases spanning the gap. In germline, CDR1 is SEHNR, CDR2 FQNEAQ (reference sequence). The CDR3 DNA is TGTGCCAGCAGCTTAGGACGACCGGTGCTCTCCTACAATGAGCAGTTCTTC. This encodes CASSLGRPVLSYNEQFF.

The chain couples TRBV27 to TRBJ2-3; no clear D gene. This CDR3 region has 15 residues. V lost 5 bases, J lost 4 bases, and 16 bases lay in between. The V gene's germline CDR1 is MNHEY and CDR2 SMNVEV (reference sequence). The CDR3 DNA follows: TGTGCCAGCAGTACCCTCCAGGCGGTTTCAGATACGCAGTATTTT. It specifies CASSTLQAVSDTQYF.

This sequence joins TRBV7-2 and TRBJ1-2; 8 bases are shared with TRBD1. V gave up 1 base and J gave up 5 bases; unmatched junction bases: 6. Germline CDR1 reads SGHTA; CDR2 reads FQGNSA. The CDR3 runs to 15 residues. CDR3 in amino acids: CASSLGGQGWYGYTF. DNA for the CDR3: TGTGCCAGCAGCTTAGGTGGACAGGGTTGGTATGGCTACACCTTC.

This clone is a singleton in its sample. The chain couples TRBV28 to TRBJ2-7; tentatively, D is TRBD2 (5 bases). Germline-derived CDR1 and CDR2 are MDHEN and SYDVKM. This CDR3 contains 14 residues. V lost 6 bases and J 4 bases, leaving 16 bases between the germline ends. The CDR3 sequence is CASSVDWNLYEQYF. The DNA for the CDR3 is TGTGCCAGCAGCGTGGACTGGAACTTATACGAGCAGTACTTC. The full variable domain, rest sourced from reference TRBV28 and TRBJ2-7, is DVKVTQSSRYLVKRTGEKVFLECVQDMDHENMFWYRQDPGLGLRLIYFSYDVKMKEKGDIPEGYSVSREKKERFSLILESASTNQTSMYLCASSVDWNLYEQYFGPGTRLTVT.

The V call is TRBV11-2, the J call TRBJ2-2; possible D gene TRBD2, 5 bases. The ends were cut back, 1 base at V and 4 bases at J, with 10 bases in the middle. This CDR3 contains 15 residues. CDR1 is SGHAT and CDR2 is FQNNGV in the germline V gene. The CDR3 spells CASSLVVASTGELFF. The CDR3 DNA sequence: TGTGCCAGCAGCTTAGTGGTAGCGAGCACCGGGGAGCTGTTTTTT.

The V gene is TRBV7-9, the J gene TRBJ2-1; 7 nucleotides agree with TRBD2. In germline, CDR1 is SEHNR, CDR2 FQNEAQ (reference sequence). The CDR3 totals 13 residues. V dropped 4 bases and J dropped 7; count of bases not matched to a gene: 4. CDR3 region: CASSSGLHNEQFF. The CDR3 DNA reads TGTGCCAGCAGCTCGGGACTACATAATGAGCAGTTCTTC.

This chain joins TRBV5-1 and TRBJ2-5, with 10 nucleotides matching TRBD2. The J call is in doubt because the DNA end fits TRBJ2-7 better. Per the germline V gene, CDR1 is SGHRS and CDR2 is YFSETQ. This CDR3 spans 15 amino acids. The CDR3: CASSNPGTSVYEQYF. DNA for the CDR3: TGCGCCAGCAGCAATCCCGGGACTAGCGTCTACGAGCAGTACTTC.

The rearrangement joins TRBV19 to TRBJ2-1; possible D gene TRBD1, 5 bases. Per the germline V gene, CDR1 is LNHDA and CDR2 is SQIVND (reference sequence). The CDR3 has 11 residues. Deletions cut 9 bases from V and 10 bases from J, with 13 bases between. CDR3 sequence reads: CASKGVYEQFF. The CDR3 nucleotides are TGTGCCAGCAAAGGGGTCTACGAGCAGTTCTTC.

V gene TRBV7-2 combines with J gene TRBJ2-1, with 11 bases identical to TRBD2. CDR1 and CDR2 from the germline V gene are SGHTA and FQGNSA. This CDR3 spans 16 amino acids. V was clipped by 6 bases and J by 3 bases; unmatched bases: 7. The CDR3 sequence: CASRHRGTSGYNEQFF. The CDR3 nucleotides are TGTGCCAGCAGACATAGAGGGACTAGCGGCTACAATGAGCAGTTCTTC. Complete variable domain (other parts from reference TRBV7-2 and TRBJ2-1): GAGVSQSPSNKVTEKGKDVELRCDPISGHTALYWYRQSLGQGLEFLIYFQGNSAPDKSGLPSDRFSAERTGGSVSTLTIQRTQQEDSAVYLCASRHRGTSGYNEQFFGPGTRLTVL.

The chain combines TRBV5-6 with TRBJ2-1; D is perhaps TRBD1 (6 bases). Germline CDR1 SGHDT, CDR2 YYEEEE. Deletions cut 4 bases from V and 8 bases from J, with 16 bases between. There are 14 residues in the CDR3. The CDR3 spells CASSLLGATDEQFF. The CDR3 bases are TGTGCCAGCAGCCTTCTGGGGGCTACGGATGAGCAGTTCTTC.